This T cell receptor (beta chain) was identified during a study of shared clonotypes between healthy human individuals. Regarding the study as a whole: On the whole, naive subsets had larger estimated richness than memory subsets had.

In the case of this clone: Its antigen is not known. This CDR3 is also generated by other DNA sequences in the sample.

Profiling relied on immunoSEQ multiplex PCR, and the TCRdb table lists in-frame clones only, not all of them. The sample has 950,000 to 1,300,000 clones; more than 65% are singletons. The CDR3 loop spans 14 amino acids. The V and J ends lost 2 bases and 4 bases respectively, with 9 bases between them. The germline CDR1 and CDR2 sequences are MNHNS and SASEGT. Donation came from healthy HIV-negative adults that had no recent acute infections or vaccinations. Splitting of CD4+ cells produced CD45RA+ naive and CD45RA-negative memory subsets. The chain links TRBV6-1 to TRBJ1-5, with D possibly TRBD1 on 6 matching bases. Source material: memory CD4+ T cells sorted from blood. Stated subset: CD45RA-negative fraction. This receptor was identified in a man aged 18 to 29 in good health. CDR3 in amino acids: CASSERGANQPQHF. CDR3 coding DNA: TGTGCCAGCAGTGAACGGGGGGCTAATCAGCCCCAGCATTTT.